This record covers a single TCR beta chain. The data belong to a study of T cells in Graves' hyperthyroidism and ophthalmopathy. This CDR3 has 15 residues. After removal of 2 bases from V and 10 bases from J, the junction contained 5 bases not matched to a gene. From germline, CDR1 is SGHRS and CDR2 YFSETQ. RNA transcripts were the template for amplifying TCR beta CDR3 regions. HTBI primers drove first-round RT-PCR of the TCR CDR3. TCRdb reanalysed the multiplex PCR reads using MiXCR and keeps one entry per CDR3 protein. Among 600,000 or so distinct CDR3 sequences listed, around 46% were seen once. V is TRBV5-1 and J is TRBJ1-6; 11 bases agree with TRBD1. The origin of this receptor is a woman under 30 with Graves' hyperthyroidism. Material: peripheral blood or thyroid tissue (not recorded which). CDR3 sequence reads: CASSFGQGARSPLHF. The CDR3 DNA follows: TGCGCCAGCAGCTTCGGACAGGGGGCGCGATCACCCCTCCACTTT.